The 3 T cell receptor beta chains given below trace back to one sample, sequenced in a study of control samples from healthy donors and cancer patients. The table came from immunoSEQ multiplex PCR; TCRdb's copy has only in-frame clones and leaves some out. The sample records roughly 180,000 clones, 75% to 95% being singletons. What was sequenced was blood. These receptors all come from a middle-aged woman in good health.

This sequence joins TRBV3-1 (or the pseudogene TRBV3-2) and TRBJ1-2; 7 bases line up with TRBD1. The CDR3 loop spans 16 amino acids. Germline V gives CDR1 LGHDT, CDR2 YNNKEL (reference sequence). The V and J ends lost 0 bases and 3 bases, in that order; junction bases with no gene match: 7. CDR3 protein: CASSQDRDRAYYGYTF. CDR3 nucleotides: TGTGCCAGCAGCCAAGATCGAGACAGGGCTTACTATGGCTACACCTTC.

This chain joins TRBV4-1 and TRBJ1-1; D is perhaps TRBD1 (5 bases). Trimming took 4 bases from V and 1 from J, leaving 10 bases between them. The CDR3 contains 14 residues. Germline CDR1 is MGHRA and CDR2 is YSYEKL. The DNA of the CDR3 is TGCGCCAGCAGCCCCATAGGGGAGAACACTGAAGCTTTCTTT. Translating gives CASSPIGENTEAFF.

J is TRBJ2-4 and V is TRBV2, with 9 nucleotides matching TRBD2. With V trimmed by 11 bases and J by 1 base, 9 bases remained unmatched. This CDR3 comprises 15 residues. Per germline, CDR1 SNHLY and CDR2 FYNNEI. The CDR3 reads CAGSSGEMAKNIQYF. CDR3 nucleotides: TGTGCCGGGTCTAGCGGGGAGATGGCCAAAAACATTCAGTACTTC.